One sample yielded the 31 T cell receptor beta chains listed below, sequenced in a study of breast tumors, draining lymph nodes, adjacent tissues. TCRdb reprocessed the multiplex PCR reads with MiXCR, giving one entry per CDR3 protein. The data hold 150,000 to 200,000 distinct CDR3 sequences, with 30% to 40% observed a single time. Breast cancer patients provided tissue from their axillary draining lymph nodes. The sequenced sample was axillary lymph node tissue. The source of these receptors is a female donor with breast cancer. Some clones in this sample may be carry-over from other donors' samples.

The chain has TRBV19 and TRBJ1-5; 8 bases are shared with TRBD1. The germline V gene encodes CDR1 LNHDA and CDR2 SQIVND (reference sequence). Germline trimming cut 5 bases from V and 1 base from J; bases unmatched to any gene: 7. The CDR3 covers 16 residues. The CDR3 sequence is CASSDPGGVSNQPQHF. CDR3 in DNA: TGTGCCAGTAGTGACCCAGGGGGCGTCAGCAATCAGCCCCAGCATTTT.

Worth noting for this clonotype: A clone one base away is much larger, so this may be a read error. The V and J genes are TRBV6-2 or TRBV6-3 and TRBJ2-7, with D perhaps being TRBD1 or TRBD2 (5 bases each). CDR1 is MNHEY, CDR2 SVGEGT, per germline. CDR3 length: 14 amino acids. Trimming shortened V by 8 bases and J by 0 bases, and 14 bases separated the two germline ends. This CDR3 is CASARDLLSYEQYF. The CDR3 DNA reads TGTGCCAGCGCCCGGGACCTGCTCTCCTACGAGCAGTACTTC.

Turning to this clonotype: Given a much more abundant clone one base away, this may be a read error. This chain uses TRBV30 with TRBJ2-1; no clear D. Germline-derived CDR1 and CDR2 are GTSNPN and SVGIG (reference sequence). CDR3 length: 12 amino acids. This CDR3 reads CAWSVRIDERFF. The CDR3 coding sequence is TGTGCCTGGAGTGTTAGGATCGATGAGCGGTTCTTC.

This clonotype was seen ten or more times. In DNA, the CDR3 is TGTGCCAGCAGTTTATTAGGGTCGGAGACCCAGTACTTC. Translated: CASSLLGSETQYF. The chain recombines TRBV12-3 or TRBV12-4 with TRBJ2-5; D gene uncertain. CDR3 length: 13 amino acids. Trimming cost V 2 bases and J 5 bases, with 9 bases left between them.

This chain links TRBV5-6 with TRBJ1-4; no clear D gene. With 0 bases removed from V and 1 base from J, the gap between germline ends came to 7 bases. Germline CDR1 is SGHDT and CDR2 is YYEEEE. The CDR3 contains 15 residues. The CDR3 sequence: CASSLAGVTNEKLFF. The CDR3 coding sequence is TGTGCCAGCAGCTTGGCCGGGGTAACTAATGAAAAACTGTTTTTT.

On this clonotype itself: This likely comes from a read error, as the CDR3 has no conserved phenylalanine or tryptophan at its end. This chain joins TRBV28 and TRBJ1-2; D might be TRBD1 (6 bases). The CDR3 is made up of 16 amino acids. Germline V gives CDR1 MDHEN, CDR2 SYDVKM. The V end was cut by 3 bases, the J end by 1 base, with 15 bases between. CDR3 sequence: CASSLAGAWGNYGYTL. The CDR3 DNA sequence: TGTGCCAGCAGTTTGGCGGGGGCCTGGGGTAACTATGGCTACACCCTC.

A remark on this clonotype: A much bigger clone sits one base away, suggesting this may be a read error. This chain connects TRBV3-1 to TRBJ2-6; 10 bases align to TRBD1. Germline CDR1 and CDR2: LGHDT and YNNKEL (reference sequence). The CDR3 runs 20 residues. The trim removed 5 bases at V and 2 bases at J, leaving 15 bases unmatched. This chain's CDR3 is CASSSPPGDRGWAGANVLTF. CDR3 nucleotides: TGTGCCAGCAGCTCCCCTCCCGGGGACAGGGGTTGGGCTGGGGCCAACGTCCTGACTTTC.

This clonotype showed up just a few times. The V and J genes are TRBV28 and TRBJ2-2, with 8 bases fitting TRBD1. This CDR3 comprises 15 residues. Trimming at V came to 4 bases and at J to 4 bases, leaving 5 bases not matched to a gene. CDR1 is MDHEN, CDR2 SYDVKM, per germline. The CDR3 loop is CASSSQGVGTGELFF. In DNA, the CDR3 is TGTGCCAGCAGTTCACAGGGGGTGGGCACCGGGGAGCTGTTTTTT.

This clonotype was detected ten times or more. This chain connects TRBV5-1 to TRBJ2-5, with TRBD1 identical over 11 bases. With V trimmed by 4 bases and J by 5 bases, 10 bases remained unmatched. CDR3 length equals 16 residues. CDR1 and CDR2 from the germline V gene are SGHRS and YFSETQ. The CDR3 nucleotides read TGCGCCAGCAGCACTTCGGACAGGGGGCGCGAGGAGACCCAGTACTTC. Residues: CASSTSDRGREETQYF.

The rearrangement joins TRBV14 to TRBJ1-6; D unclear. The germline gives CDR1 SGHDN, CDR2 FVKESK. Deletions cut 1 base from V and 10 bases from J, with 14 bases between. This CDR3 has 15 residues. CDR3 nucleotides: TGTGCCAGCAGCCAAGTGCGGTCGACGGCGTCACCCCTCCACTTT. This codes for CASSQVRSTASPLHF.

The gene calls are TRBV4-2 and TRBJ2-7, with D maybe TRBD1 (5 bases). The V end lost 4 bases, the J end lost 6 bases, and 16 bases lay between the germline ends. CDR1 and CDR2 (germline): LGHNA, YNFKEQ. The CDR3 totals 14 residues. The CDR3, as DNA: TGTGCCAGCAGCCTCGGACAAGGACGCTCCGAGCAGTACTTC. Protein: CASSLGQGRSEQYF.

This clonotype occurred many times. This chain connects TRBV7-8 to TRBJ2-5, with D unclear. The CDR3 consists of 14 residues. The germline gives CDR1 SGHVS, CDR2 FQNEAQ. Deletions cut 5 bases from V and 2 bases from J, with 12 bases between. The CDR3: CASSRVDLQETQYF. The CDR3 nucleotides are TGTGCCAGCAGCCGCGTGGACCTACAAGAGACCCAGTACTTC.

The rearrangement joins TRBV28 to TRBJ2-3; tentative D call: TRBD2 (5 bases). This CDR3 contains 16 residues. Trimming pared 4 bases from V and 0 bases from J, leaving 14 bases between. In germline, CDR1 is MDHEN, CDR2 SYDVKM. The CDR3, as DNA: TGTGCCAGCAGTTCTGTTCAGCCGGGGAGCACAGATACGCAGTATTTT. Its translation: CASSSVQPGSTDTQYF.

CDR3 residues: CASSEYGETQYF. The CDR3 region has the DNA TGCGCCAGCAGTGAGTACGGGGAGACCCAGTACTTC. V gene TRBV10-1 combines with J gene TRBJ2-5; D gene ambiguous. There are 12 residues in the CDR3. Germline CDR1 and CDR2: WNHNN and SYGVQD (reference sequence). Trimming cost V 1 base and J 5 bases, with 5 bases left between them.

This clonotype was seen at least ten times. The V call is TRBV5-1, the J call TRBJ2-3; D is possibly TRBD2 (6 bases). V lost 0 bases and J 3 bases, leaving 11 bases between the germline ends. Per the germline V gene, CDR1 is SGHRS and CDR2 is YFSETQ. The CDR3 is made up of 15 amino acids. CDR3 bases: TGCGCCAGCAGCTTGGTGGTTGCGGGGACAGATACGCAGTATTTT. It codes for CASSLVVAGTDTQYF.

Ten or more counts support this clonotype. The chain employs TRBV19 and TRBJ2-4, with TRBD1 identical over 8 bases. The CDR3 totals 17 residues. Germline trimming cut 5 bases from V and 1 base from J; bases unmatched to any gene: 10. The V gene's germline CDR1 is LNHDA and CDR2 SQIVND (reference sequence). CDR3 residues: CASSPRQGSGAKNIQYF. The DNA for the CDR3 is TGTGCCAGTAGTCCTCGACAGGGGTCAGGGGCCAAAAACATTCAGTACTTC.

This clonotype was counted at least ten times. V is TRBV6-1 and J is TRBJ2-2; D not certain. The V and J ends lost 11 bases and 4 bases respectively, with 17 bases between them. From germline, CDR1 is MNHNS and CDR2 SASEGT. The CDR3 covers 14 residues. The CDR3 nucleotides are TGTGCCCTAACCTTAATACGTGGCACCGGGGAGCTGTTTTTT. This gives the protein CALTLIRGTGELFF.

This clonotype was counted ten times or more. The chain joins TRBV19 to TRBJ2-7, with 7 bases fitting TRBD1. Per germline, CDR1 LNHDA and CDR2 SQIVND (reference sequence). This CDR3 spans 13 amino acids. V lost 9 bases, J lost 4 bases, and 9 bases stayed unmatched. For the CDR3, the DNA is TGTGCCAGCGGACCGGGACAGACTTACGAGCAGTACTTC. Its protein is CASGPGQTYEQYF.

The chain is built from TRBV5-4 and TRBJ1-1, with 7 bases fitting TRBD1. Trimming took 3 bases from V and 5 from J; bases not matched to a gene: 4. Per the germline V gene, CDR1 is SGHNT and CDR2 is YYREEE (reference sequence). The CDR3 consists of 13 residues. CDR3 in amino acids: CASSSRQGTEAFF. The CDR3 DNA reads TGTGCCAGCAGCTCCCGACAGGGTACTGAAGCTTTCTTT.

This chain joins TRBV12-3 or TRBV12-4 and TRBJ1-6; TRBD1 matches at 9 bases. V was pared by 3 bases and J by 9 bases, with 12 bases of the junction left unmatched. CDR3 length equals 17 residues. The CDR3 DNA is TGTGCCAGCAGTTTCGTGGGACAGGGACTGTTACCTTCACCCCTCCACTTT. This sequence encodes CASSFVGQGLLPSPLHF.

Ten or more counts support this clonotype. The chain is built from TRBV6-5 and TRBJ1-2, with D perhaps TRBD1 (5 bases). Germline assignment: CDR1 MNHEY and CDR2 SVGAGI. This CDR3 spans 10 amino acids. V was clipped by 6 bases and J by 7 bases, with 6 bases between them. The CDR3 coding sequence is TGTGCCAGCAGAGGGGTTGGCTACACCTTC. This codes for CASRGVGYTF.

The chain recombines TRBV29-1 with TRBJ2-2, with 9 bases identical to TRBD1. V was clipped by 8 bases and J by 7 bases; unmatched bases: 14. Germline V gene data show CDR1 as SQVTM and CDR2 as ANQGSEA. The CDR3 consists of 15 residues. The CDR3: CSQETGQGHGGELFF. The CDR3 coding sequence is TGCAGCCAAGAAACGGGACAGGGACACGGCGGGGAGCTGTTTTTT.

The rearrangement links TRBV7-2 to TRBJ2-3; 14 bases fit TRBD2. Germline CDR1 SGHTA, CDR2 FQGNSA. The ends lost 4 bases at V and 2 bases at J; junction bases unmatched: 8. The CDR3 is 18 amino acids. The CDR3 sequence: CASSYGGTSGGPTDTQYF. DNA for the CDR3: TGTGCCAGCAGCTACGGTGGGACTAGCGGGGGCCCCACAGATACGCAGTATTTT.

This clonotype has ten or more counts. The chain joins TRBV15 to TRBJ2-7; D gene uncertain. The CDR3 sequence is 13 residues long. Germline loops: CDR1 LNHNV, CDR2 YYDKDF (reference sequence). Trimming left V 0 bases short and J 2 bases short, with 5 bases between. In DNA, the CDR3 is TGTGCCACCAGCAGAGATGGGGCCTACGAGCAGTACTTC. This encodes CATSRDGAYEQYF.

This clonotype was seen repeatedly, ten times or more. A much more abundant neighbour one base away suggests this may be a read error. This chain connects TRBV14 to TRBJ1-6; D remains ambiguous. Germline values: CDR1 SGHDN, CDR2 FVKESK. The CDR3 has 15 amino acids. The CDR3 sequence is CASSLPGWANSPPHF. In nucleotides, the CDR3 is TGTGCCAGCAGCCTTCCCGGATGGGCTAATTCACCCCCCCACTTT.

This clonotype was counted ten times or more. The V call is TRBV13, the J call TRBJ2-7; 7 nucleotides align to TRBD1. The CDR3 contains 14 residues. Germline CDR1 reads PRHDT; CDR2 reads FYEKMQ (reference sequence). V shed 4 bases and J 4 bases; nucleotides not matched to a gene: 7. Here the CDR3 DNA reads TGTGCCAGCAGCTCCAGGGACAGAGTATACGAGCAGTACTTC. Protein: CASSSRDRVYEQYF.

In the case of this clonotype: Germline and junction disagree at one end, which may indicate a read error. The chain carries TRBV7-4 and TRBJ2-1; 9 positions agree with TRBD2. This CDR3 region has 18 residues. Germline V gene lookup returns CDR1 SGHVT and CDR2 SQSDAQ. CDR3 DNA: TGTGCCGGCAGCCAAGGGATGCCTCTAGCGGGATCCTACAATGAGCAGTTCTTC. Protein: CAGSQGMPLAGSYNEQFF. The whole variable domain, filled in from reference TRBV7-4 and TRBJ2-1, reads GAGVSQSPRYKVAKRGRDVALRCDSISGHVTLYWYRQTLGQGSEVLTYSQSDAQRDKSGRPSGRFSAERPERSVSTLKIQRTEQGDSAVYLCAGSQGMPLAGSYNEQFFGPGTRLTVL.

To note about this clonotype: A read error is likely, as this CDR3 ends without the conserved phenylalanine or tryptophan. The chain carries TRBV7-2 and TRBJ1-6, with 7 positions matching TRBD1. The CDR3 length is 15 residues. V was pared by 5 bases and J by 9 bases, with 10 bases of the junction left unmatched. CDR1 and CDR2 from the germline V gene are SGHTA and FQGNSA. This CDR3 is CASSPKQGFGSPLHS. For the CDR3, the DNA is TGTGCCAGCAGCCCGAAACAGGGGTTTGGTTCACCCCTCCACTCT.

This clonotype showed up many times. V and J are TRBV6-5 and TRBJ2-1; 8 bases are shared with TRBD2. Trimming removed 7 bases from V and 8 bases from J; junction bases left unmatched: 4. The germline gives CDR1 MNHEY, CDR2 SVGAGI. The CDR3 has 12 amino acids. CDR3 bases: TGTGCCAGCAAGGGACTAGGTTATGAGCAGTTCTTC. Its protein product is CASKGLGYEQFF.

This clonotype was recorded at least ten times. This sequence joins TRBV19 and TRBJ1-4; D is undetermined. The CDR3 consists of 13 residues. The germline gives CDR1 LNHDA, CDR2 SQIVND (reference sequence). Trimming removed 5 bases from V and 8 bases from J, with 12 bases in between. The CDR3 DNA sequence: TGTGCCAGTAGTTCCCCTTTGGGGGAAAAACTGTTTTTT. Encoded protein: CASSSPLGEKLFF.

The chain recombines TRBV5-1 with TRBJ1-6; D unresolved. The length of the CDR3 is 16 residues. The V gene's germline CDR1 is SGHRS and CDR2 YFSETQ. Trimming left V 3 bases short and J 0 bases short, with 10 bases between. CDR3 sequence: CASSSPPNSYNSPLHF. The DNA for the CDR3 is TGCGCCAGCAGCTCACCCCCAAACTCCTATAATTCACCCCTCCACTTT. Variable domain in full (rest from reference TRBV5-1 and TRBJ1-6): KAGVTQTPRYLIKTRGQQVTLSCSPISGHRSVSWYQQTPGQGLQFLFEYFSETQRNKGNFPGRFSGRQFSNSRSEMNVSTLELGDSALYLCASSSPPNSYNSPLHFGNGTRLTVT.